Listed here is a single T cell receptor beta chain. The target antigen is unknown. The data originate from a study of T cells expressing NK-cell markers. Germline lookup yields CDR1 KGHSH and CDR2 LQKENI. The CDR3 runs 15 residues. TCRdb derives one entry per CDR3 protein from the 5' RACE reads, leaving out DNA. Its table records over 250,000 distinct CDR3 sequences. Overall study findings and caveats: The HCMV specificity of the expanded NKG2C+ T cell clones stayed unresolved.

The chain combines TRBV18 with TRBJ2-1; TCRdb's D call, TRBD1, is unchecked because there is no DNA. The TCR sequence derives from a woman aged 18-69 years in good health. Specimen: blood T cells: a sorted CD56 or NKG2C T cell subset, CD4+ or CD8+ T cells, or bulk PBMC T cells (not recorded which). The CDR3 is CASSTWTVAYNEQFF.